This entry features one T cell receptor beta chain sequence. No antigen is known for it. V gave up 2 bases and J gave up 0 bases, with 8 bases separating them. Germline-derived CDR1 and CDR2 are LGHNA and YSLEER. This CDR3 has 14 amino acids. The sample originates from a study of cytomegalovirus exposure and HLA in healthy donors. Study findings and constraints: In a later analysis, most CMV-associated TCR beta chains appeared HLA-restricted. A later analysis linked a missense DCLRE1C variant to TCR beta V- and J-gene trimming. Common viral pathogens were later found to be apparently linked to several of the most significant clusters. Reported findings show TCR beta sequences accurately forecast HLA-A and HLA-B alleles in most subjects.

The PCR had 60 Vbeta and 13 Jbeta primers. Data came from immunoSEQ multiplex PCR; TCRdb stores just in-frame clones and leaves some out. The data contain about 150,000 clones, 65% to 80% of them seen just once; the ten biggest clones take up approximately 3.8%. Sequencing was carried out using PBMCs. The chain recombines TRBV4-3 with TRBJ2-7; D uncertain. The TCR originated in a male donor in good health and CMV-seronegative. The CDR3 is CASSQLTASYEQYF. The CDR3 nucleotides are TGCGCCAGCAGCCAACTTACAGCCTCCTACGAGCAGTACTTC.